The next 2 T cell receptor beta chains were all read from a single sample in a study of CD8 T cells in ankylosing spondylitis. TCRdb passed the 5' RACE reads through MiXCR, listing each CDR3 protein once. The table includes under 450,000 distinct CDR3 sequences, approximately 17% detected once. Findings and limits, study-wide: Ankylosing spondylitis blood seemed to carry a telltale TCR beta motif made of eight or nine highly homologous variants.

These receptors have no known antigen. Input material: blood, either unsorted or a sorted T cell fraction (not recorded which). These receptors originate from a male donor with ankylosing spondylitis.

The chain links TRBV3-1 to TRBJ1-2; D remains ambiguous. CDR1 is LGHDT, CDR2 YNNKEL, per germline (reference sequence). Trimming stripped 1 base from V and 6 bases from J, with 12 bases between. The CDR3 contains 14 residues. DNA of the CDR3: TGTGCCAGCAGCCAAGGAGAGGGAGGAAATGGCTACACCTTC. Its translation: CASSQGEGGNGYTF.

The chain employs TRBV12-3 or TRBV12-4 and TRBJ1-1; D possibly corresponds to TRBD1 (5 bases). With 4 bases removed from V and 1 base from J, the gap between germline ends came to 19 bases. The CDR3 runs 17 residues. CDR3 in DNA: TGTGCCAGCAGTTCCCACCCAGGAGGACAACCGAACACTGAAGCTTTCTTT. It translates to CASSSHPGGQPNTEAFF.